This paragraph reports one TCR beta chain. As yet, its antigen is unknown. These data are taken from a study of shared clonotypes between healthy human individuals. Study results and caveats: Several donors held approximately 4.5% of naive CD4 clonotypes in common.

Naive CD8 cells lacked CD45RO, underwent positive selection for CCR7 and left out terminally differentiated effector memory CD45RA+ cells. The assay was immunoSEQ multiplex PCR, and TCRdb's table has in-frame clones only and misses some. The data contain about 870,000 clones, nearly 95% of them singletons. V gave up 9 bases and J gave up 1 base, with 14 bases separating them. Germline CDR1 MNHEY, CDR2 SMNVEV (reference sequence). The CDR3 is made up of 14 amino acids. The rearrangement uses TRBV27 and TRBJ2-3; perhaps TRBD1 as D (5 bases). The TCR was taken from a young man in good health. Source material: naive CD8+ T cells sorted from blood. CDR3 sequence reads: CASQPGARTDTQYF. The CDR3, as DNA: TGTGCCAGTCAGCCTGGGGCACGCACAGATACGCAGTATTTT.